This T cell receptor (beta chain) is drawn from a study of OX40 agonist ivuxolimab in advanced cancers. Study-wide context: Ivuxolimab, an antibody that agonizes OX40 (CD134), was administered to the patients.

The germline CDR1 and CDR2 sequences are SEHNR and FQNEAQ (reference sequence). With 10 bases removed from V and 10 bases from J, the gap between germline ends came to 16 bases. CDR3 length: 11 residues. The table came from immunoSEQ multiplex PCR; TCRdb's copy has only in-frame clones and leaves some out. The data show roughly 58,000 clones, over 90% seen once. This chain links TRBV7-9 with TRBJ1-2; D is perhaps TRBD1 (5 bases). The sequence came from an adult with an advanced solid tumor such as melanoma, head and neck, liver or kidney cancer. The sample was CD4+ or CD8+ T cells sorted from blood, taken in a trial of the OX40 agonist ivuxolimab. The CDR3 nucleotides are TGTGCCACCGAATCGGGACCGGCCTACACCTTC. Protein sequence: CATESGPAYTF.